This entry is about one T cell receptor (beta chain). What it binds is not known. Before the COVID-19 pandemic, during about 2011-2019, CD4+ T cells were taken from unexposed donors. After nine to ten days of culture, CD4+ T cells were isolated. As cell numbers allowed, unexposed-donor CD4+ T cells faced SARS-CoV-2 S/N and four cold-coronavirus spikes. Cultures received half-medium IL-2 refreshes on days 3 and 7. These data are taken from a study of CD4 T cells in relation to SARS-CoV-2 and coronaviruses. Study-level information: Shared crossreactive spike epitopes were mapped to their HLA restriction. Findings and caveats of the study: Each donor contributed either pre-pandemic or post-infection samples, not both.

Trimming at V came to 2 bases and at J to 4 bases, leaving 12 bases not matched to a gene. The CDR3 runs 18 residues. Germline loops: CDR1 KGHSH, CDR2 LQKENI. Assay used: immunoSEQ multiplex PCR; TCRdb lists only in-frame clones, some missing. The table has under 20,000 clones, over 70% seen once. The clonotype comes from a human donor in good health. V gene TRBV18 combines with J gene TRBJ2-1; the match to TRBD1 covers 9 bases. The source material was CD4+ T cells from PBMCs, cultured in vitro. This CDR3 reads CASSPYTGGLGKYNEQFF. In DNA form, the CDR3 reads TGTGCCAGCTCACCATACACAGGGGGCCTGGGCAAATACAATGAGCAGTTCTTC.